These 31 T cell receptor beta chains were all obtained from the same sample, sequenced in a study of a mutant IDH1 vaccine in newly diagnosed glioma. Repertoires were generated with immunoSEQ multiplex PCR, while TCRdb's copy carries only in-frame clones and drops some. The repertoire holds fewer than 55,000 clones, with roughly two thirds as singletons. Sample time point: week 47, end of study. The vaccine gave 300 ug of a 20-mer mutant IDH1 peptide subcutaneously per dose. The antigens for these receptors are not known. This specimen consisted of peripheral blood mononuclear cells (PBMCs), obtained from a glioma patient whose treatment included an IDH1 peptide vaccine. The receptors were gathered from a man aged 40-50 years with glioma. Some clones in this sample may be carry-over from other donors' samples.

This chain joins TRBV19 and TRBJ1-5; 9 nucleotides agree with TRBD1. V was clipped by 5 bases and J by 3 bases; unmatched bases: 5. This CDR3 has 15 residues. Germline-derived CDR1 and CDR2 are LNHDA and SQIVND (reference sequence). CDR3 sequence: CASSWGDRDNQPQHF. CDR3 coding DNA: TGTGCCAGTAGTTGGGGGGACAGGGACAATCAGCCCCAGCATTTT.

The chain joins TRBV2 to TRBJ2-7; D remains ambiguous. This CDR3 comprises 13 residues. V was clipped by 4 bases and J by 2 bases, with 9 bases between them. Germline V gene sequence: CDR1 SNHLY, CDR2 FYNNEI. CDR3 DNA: TGTGCCAGCAGTGGGGATGGGACCTACGAGCAGTACTTC. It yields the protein CASSGDGTYEQYF.

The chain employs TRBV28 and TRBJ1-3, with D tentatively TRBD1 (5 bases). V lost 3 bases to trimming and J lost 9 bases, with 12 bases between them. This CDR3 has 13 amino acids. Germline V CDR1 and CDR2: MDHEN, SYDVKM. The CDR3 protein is CASSLAQGATIYF. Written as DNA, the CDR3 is TGTGCCAGCAGTTTGGCCCAGGGCGCCACCATATATTTT.

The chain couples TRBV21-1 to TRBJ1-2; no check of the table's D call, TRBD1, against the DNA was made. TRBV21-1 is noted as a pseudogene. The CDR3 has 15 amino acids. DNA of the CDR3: TGTGCCAGCAGCAAAACACAGGGGAAGGGGGGAGGCTACACCTTC. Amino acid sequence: CASSKTQGKGGGYTF.

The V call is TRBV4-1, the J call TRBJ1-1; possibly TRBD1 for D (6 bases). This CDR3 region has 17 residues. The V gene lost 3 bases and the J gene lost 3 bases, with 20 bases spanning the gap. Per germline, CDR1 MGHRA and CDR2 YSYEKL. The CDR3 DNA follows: TGCGCCAGCAGCCAGGGGGGGGGCAGCTTTTTGGACACTGAAGCTTTCTTT. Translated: CASSQGGGSFLDTEAFF.

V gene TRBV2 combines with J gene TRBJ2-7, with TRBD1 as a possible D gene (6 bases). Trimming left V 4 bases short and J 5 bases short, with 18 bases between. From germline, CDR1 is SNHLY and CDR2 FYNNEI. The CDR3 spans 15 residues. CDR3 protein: CASSATGQRLDEQYF. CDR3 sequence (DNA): TGTGCCAGCAGTGCCACCGGACAGAGGCTGGACGAGCAGTACTTC.

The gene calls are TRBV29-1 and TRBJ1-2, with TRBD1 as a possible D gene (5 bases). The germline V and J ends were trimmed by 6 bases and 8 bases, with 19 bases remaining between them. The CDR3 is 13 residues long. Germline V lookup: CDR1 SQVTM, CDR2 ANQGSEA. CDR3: CSVWGGTATGYTF. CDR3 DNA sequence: TGCAGCGTGTGGGGGGGGACCGCTACGGGCTACACCTTC.

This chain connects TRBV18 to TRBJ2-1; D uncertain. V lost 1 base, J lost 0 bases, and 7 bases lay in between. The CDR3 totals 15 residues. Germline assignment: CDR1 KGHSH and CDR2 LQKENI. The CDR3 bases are TGTGCCAGCTCACCACAGGGCAGCTCCTACAATGAGCAGTTCTTC. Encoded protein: CASSPQGSSYNEQFF.

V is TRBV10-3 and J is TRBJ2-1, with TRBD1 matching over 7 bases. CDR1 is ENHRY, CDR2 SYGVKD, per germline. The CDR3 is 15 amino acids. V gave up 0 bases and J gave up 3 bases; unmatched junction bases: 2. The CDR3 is CAISESQGIYNEQFF. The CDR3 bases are TGTGCCATCAGTGAGTCACAGGGGATCTACAATGAGCAGTTCTTC.

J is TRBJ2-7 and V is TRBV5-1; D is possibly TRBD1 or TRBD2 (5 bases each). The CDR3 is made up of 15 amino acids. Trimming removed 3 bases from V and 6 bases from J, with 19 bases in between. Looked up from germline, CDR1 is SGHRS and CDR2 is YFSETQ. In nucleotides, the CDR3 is TGCGCCAGCAGCTCTGAGGGGCATGGGGTTAGCGAGCAGTACTTC. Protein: CASSSEGHGVSEQYF.

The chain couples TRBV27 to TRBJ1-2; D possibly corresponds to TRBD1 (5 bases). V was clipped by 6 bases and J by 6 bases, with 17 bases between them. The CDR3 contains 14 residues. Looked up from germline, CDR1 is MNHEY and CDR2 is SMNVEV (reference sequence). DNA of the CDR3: TGTGCCAGCAGCCCCCGGGGCCTATTCAATGGCTACACCTTC. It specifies CASSPRGLFNGYTF.

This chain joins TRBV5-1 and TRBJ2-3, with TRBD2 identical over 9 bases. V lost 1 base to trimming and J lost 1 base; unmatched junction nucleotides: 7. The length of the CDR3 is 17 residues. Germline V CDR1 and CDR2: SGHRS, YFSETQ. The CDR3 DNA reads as TGCGCCAGCAGCTTGATCGGCGGGGGGGCGGGCACAGATACGCAGTATTTT. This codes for CASSLIGGGAGTDTQYF.

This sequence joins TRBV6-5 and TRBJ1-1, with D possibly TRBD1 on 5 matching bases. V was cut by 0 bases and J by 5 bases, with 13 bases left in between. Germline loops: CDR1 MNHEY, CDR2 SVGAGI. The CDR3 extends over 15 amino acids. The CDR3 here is CASSYSRGVGTEAFF. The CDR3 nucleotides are TGTGCCAGCAGTTACTCAAGGGGAGTAGGTACTGAAGCTTTCTTT.

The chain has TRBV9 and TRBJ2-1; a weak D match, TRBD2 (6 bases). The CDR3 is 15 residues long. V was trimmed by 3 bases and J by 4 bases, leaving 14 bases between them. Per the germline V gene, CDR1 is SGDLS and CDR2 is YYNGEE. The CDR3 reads CASSAAGGTYNEQFF. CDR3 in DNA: TGTGCCAGCAGCGCCGCCGGGGGAACGTACAATGAGCAGTTCTTC. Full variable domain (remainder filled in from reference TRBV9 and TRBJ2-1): DSGVTQTPKHLITATGQRVTLRCSPRSGDLSVYWYQQSLDQGLQFLIQYYNGEERAKGNILERFSAQQFPDLHSELNLSSLELGDSALYFCASSAAGGTYNEQFFGPGTRLTVL.

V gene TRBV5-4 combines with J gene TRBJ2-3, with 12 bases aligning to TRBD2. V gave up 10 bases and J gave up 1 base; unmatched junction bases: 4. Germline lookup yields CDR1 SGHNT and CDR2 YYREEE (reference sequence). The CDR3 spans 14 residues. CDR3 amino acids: CAVGLAGRTDTQYF. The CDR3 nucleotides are TGTGCCGTAGGACTAGCGGGGCGCACAGATACGCAGTATTTT. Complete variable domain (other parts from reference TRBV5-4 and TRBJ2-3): ETGVTQSPTHLIKTRGQQVTLRCSSQSGHNTVSWYQQALGQGPQFIFQYYREEENGRGNFPPRFSGLQFPNYSSELNVNALELDDSALYLCAVGLAGRTDTQYFGPGTRLTVL.

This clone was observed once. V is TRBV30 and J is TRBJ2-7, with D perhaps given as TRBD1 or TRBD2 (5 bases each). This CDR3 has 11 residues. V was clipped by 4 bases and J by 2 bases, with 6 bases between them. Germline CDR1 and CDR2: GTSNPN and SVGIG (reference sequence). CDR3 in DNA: TGTGCCTGGATGGGGGCCTACGAGCAGTACTTC. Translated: CAWMGAYEQYF.

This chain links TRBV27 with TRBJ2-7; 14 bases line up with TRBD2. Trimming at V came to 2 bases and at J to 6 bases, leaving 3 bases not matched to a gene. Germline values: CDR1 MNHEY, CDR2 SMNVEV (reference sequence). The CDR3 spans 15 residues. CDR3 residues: CASSLNGLAGGEQYF. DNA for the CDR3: TGTGCCAGCAGTTTAAACGGACTAGCGGGGGGCGAGCAGTACTTC.

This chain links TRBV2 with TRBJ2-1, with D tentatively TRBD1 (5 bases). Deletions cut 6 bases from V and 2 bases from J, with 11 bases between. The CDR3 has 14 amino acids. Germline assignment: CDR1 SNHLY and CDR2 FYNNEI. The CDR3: CASRADSAYNEQFF. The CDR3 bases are TGTGCCAGCAGGGCCGACAGCGCCTACAATGAGCAGTTCTTC.

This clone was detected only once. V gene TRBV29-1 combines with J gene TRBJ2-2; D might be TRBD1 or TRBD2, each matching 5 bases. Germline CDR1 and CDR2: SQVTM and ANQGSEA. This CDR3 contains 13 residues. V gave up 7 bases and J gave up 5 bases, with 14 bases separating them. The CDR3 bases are TGCAGCGCCGAGAGGGACGGGACCGGGGAGCTGTTTTTT. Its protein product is CSAERDGTGELFF.

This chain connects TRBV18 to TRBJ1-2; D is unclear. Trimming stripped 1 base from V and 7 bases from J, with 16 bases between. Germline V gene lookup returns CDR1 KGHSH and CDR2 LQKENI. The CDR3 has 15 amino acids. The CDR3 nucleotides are TGTGCCAGCTCACCACTTCGGGATGTGGGTGGTGGCTACACCTTC. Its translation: CASSPLRDVGGGYTF.

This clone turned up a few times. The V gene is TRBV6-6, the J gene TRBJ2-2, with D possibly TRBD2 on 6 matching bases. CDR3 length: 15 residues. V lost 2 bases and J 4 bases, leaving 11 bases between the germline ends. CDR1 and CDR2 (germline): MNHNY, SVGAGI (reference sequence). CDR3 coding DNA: TGTGCCAGCAGTTACGGGCTAGCGAGCACCGGGGAGCTGTTTTTT. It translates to CASSYGLASTGELFF.

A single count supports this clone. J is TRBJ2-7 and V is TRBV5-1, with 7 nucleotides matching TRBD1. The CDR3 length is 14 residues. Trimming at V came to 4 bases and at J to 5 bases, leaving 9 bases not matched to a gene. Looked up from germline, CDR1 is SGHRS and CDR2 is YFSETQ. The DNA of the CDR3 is TGCGCCAGCAGCAGACCGGGACAGACCCACGAGCAGTACTTC. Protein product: CASSRPGQTHEQYF.

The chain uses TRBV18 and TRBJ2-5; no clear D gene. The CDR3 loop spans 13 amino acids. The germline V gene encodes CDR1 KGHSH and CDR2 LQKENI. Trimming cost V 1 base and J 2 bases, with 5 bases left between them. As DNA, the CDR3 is TGTGCCAGCTCACCACTGGAACAAGAGACCCAGTACTTC. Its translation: CASSPLEQETQYF.

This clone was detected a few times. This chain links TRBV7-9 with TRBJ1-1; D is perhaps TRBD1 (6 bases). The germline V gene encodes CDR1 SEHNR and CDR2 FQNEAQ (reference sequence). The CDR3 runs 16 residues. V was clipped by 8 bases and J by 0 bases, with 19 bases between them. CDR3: CASGALGGKVNTEAFF. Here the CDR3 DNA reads TGTGCCAGCGGCGCCTTAGGGGGGAAGGTGAACACTGAAGCTTTCTTT.

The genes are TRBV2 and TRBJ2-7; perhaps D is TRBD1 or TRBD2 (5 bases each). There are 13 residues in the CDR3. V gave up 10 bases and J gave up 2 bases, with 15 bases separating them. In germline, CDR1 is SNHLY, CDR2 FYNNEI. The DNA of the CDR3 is TGTGCCATCGCGTTGGGGGAAACCTACGAGCAGTACTTC. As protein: CAIALGETYEQYF.

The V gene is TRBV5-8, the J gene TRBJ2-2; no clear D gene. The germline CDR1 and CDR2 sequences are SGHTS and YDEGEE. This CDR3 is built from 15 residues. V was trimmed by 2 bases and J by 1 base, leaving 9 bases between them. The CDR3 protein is CASSFVKGNTGELFF. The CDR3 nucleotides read TGTGCCAGCAGCTTTGTGAAGGGGAACACCGGGGAGCTGTTTTTT. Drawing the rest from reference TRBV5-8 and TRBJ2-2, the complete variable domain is EAGVTQSPTHLIKTRGQQATLRCSPISGHTSVYWYQQALGLGLQFLLWYDEGEERNRGNFPPRFSGRQFPNYSSELNVNALELEDSALYLCASSFVKGNTGELFFGEGSRLTVL.

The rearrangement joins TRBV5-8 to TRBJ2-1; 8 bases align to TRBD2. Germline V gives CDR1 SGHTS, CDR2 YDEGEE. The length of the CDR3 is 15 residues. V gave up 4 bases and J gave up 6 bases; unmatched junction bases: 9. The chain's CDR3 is CASSLSGGGFNEQFF. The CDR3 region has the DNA TGTGCCAGCAGCCTTTCCGGGGGGGGATTCAATGAGCAGTTCTTC. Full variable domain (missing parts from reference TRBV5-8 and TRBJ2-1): EAGVTQSPTHLIKTRGQQATLRCSPISGHTSVYWYQQALGLGLQFLLWYDEGEERNRGNFPPRFSGRQFPNYSSELNVNALELEDSALYLCASSLSGGGFNEQFFGPGTRLTVL.

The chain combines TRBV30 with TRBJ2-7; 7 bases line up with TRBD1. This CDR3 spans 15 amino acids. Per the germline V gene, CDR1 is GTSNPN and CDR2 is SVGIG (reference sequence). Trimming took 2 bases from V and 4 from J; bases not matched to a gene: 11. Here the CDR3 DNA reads TGTGCCTGGAGTCGCTACAGGGGCCCAGAGTACGAGCAGTACTTC. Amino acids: CAWSRYRGPEYEQYF. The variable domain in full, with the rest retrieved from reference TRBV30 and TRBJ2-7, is SQTIHQWPATLVQPVGSPLSLECTVEGTSNPNLYWYRQAAGRGLQLLFYSVGIGQISSEVPQNLSASRPQDRQFILSSKKLLLSDSGFYLCAWSRYRGPEYEQYFGPGTRLTVT.

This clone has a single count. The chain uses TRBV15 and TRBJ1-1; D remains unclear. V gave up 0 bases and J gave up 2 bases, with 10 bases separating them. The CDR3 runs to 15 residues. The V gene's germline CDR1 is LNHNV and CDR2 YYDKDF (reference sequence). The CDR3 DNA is TGTGCCACCAGCAGAGATCGGAAAACCAACACTGAAGCTTTCTTT. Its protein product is CATSRDRKTNTEAFF.

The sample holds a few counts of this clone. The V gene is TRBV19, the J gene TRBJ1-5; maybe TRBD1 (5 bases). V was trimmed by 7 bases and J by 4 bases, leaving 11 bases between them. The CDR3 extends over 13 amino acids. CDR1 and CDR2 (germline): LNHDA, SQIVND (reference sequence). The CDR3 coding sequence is TGTGCCAGTAATAGGGACGGGAATCAGCCCCAGCATTTT. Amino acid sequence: CASNRDGNQPQHF.

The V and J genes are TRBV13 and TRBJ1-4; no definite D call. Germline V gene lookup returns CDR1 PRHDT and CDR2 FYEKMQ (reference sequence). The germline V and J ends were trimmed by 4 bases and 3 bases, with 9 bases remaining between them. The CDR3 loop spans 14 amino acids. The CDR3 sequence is CASSSRAPNEKLFF. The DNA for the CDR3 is TGTGCCAGCAGCTCGAGGGCCCCTAATGAAAAACTGTTTTTT.